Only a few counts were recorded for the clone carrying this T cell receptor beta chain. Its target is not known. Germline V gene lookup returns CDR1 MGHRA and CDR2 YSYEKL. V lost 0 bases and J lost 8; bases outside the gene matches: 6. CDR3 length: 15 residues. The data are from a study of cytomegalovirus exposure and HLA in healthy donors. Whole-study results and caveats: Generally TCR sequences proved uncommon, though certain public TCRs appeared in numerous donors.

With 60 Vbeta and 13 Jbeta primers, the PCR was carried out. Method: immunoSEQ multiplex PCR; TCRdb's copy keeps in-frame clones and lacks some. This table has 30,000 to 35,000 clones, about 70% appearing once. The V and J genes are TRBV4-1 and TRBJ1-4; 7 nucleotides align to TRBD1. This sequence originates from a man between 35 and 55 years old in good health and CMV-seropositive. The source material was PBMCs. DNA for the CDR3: TGCGCCAGCAGCCAAGAAGGGGGCCCCTACGAAAAACTGTTTTTT. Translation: CASSQEGGPYEKLFF.